Listed below are T cell receptor beta chains from one sample, sequenced in a study of cytomegalovirus exposure and HLA in healthy donors. Only in-frame clones appear in the TCRdb table, and some are missing; sequencing was by immunoSEQ multiplex PCR. The table includes about 130,000 clones, more than 80% detected once. The sample comprised PBMCs. These receptors were taken from a young man in good health and CMV-seropositive. Each CDR3 is given with its conserved first and last residue. Each record gives: D gene, V gene, J gene, clone size, CDR3 protein, CDR3 DNA. The D gene is left open where the match is weak. Some rows have no size entry. The others give once, few or many, or a class for an expanded clone.

d_call: TRBD1; v_call: TRBV5-5; j_call: TRBJ1-4; clone_size: once; cdr3_aa: CASSRAGGDTNEKLFF; cdr3_nt: TGTGCCAGCAGTAGGGCAGGGGGAGATACTAATGAAAAACTGTTTTTT
d_call: NA; v_call: TRBV7-3; j_call: TRBJ2-1; clone_size: NA; cdr3_aa: CASSPQGGGNNEQFF; cdr3_nt: TGTGCCAGCAGCCCACAGGGGGGGGGTAATAATGAGCAGTTCTTC
d_call: NA; v_call: TRBV7-9; j_call: TRBJ2-3; clone_size: NA; cdr3_aa: CASSEQGPLGTWQYF; cdr3_nt: TGTGCCAGCAGCGAACAGGGACCCCTGGGTACGTGGCAGTATTTT
d_call: NA; v_call: TRBV7-3; j_call: TRBJ2-5; clone_size: NA; cdr3_aa: CASSFSGGETQYF; cdr3_nt: TGTGCCAGCAGCTTTTCCGGGGGAGAGACCCAGTACTTC
d_call: NA; v_call: TRBV5-6; j_call: TRBJ1-5; clone_size: NA; cdr3_aa: CASSGGPQHQPQHF; cdr3_nt: TGTGCCAGCAGCGGAGGGCCCCAGCATCAGCCCCAGCATTTT
d_call: TRBD1; v_call: TRBV7-8; j_call: TRBJ1-2; clone_size: NA; cdr3_aa: CASSPRVGQGIYGYTF; cdr3_nt: TGTGCCAGCAGCCCAAGGGTCGGACAGGGCATCTATGGCTACACCTTC
d_call: TRBD1; v_call: TRBV10-3; j_call: TRBJ2-7; clone_size: NA; cdr3_aa: CAISERQGVSYEQYF; cdr3_nt: TGTGCCATCAGTGAAAGACAGGGAGTGTCCTACGAGCAGTACTTC
d_call: TRBD2; v_call: TRBV4-2; j_call: TRBJ2-2; clone_size: NA; cdr3_aa: CASSQINLAGGPGELFF; cdr3_nt: TGTGCCAGCAGCCAGATCAACCTAGCGGGGGGGCCCGGGGAGCTGTTTTTT
d_call: TRBD1; v_call: TRBV19; j_call: TRBJ1-2; clone_size: NA; cdr3_aa: CASLDRTTYGYTF; cdr3_nt: TGTGCCAGCCTGGACAGGACAACTTATGGCTACACCTTC
d_call: TRBD1; v_call: TRBV11-3; j_call: TRBJ2-7; clone_size: NA; cdr3_aa: CASSMWDSPYEQYF; cdr3_nt: TGTGCCAGCAGCATGTGGGACAGCCCCTACGAGCAGTACTTC
d_call: NA; v_call: TRBV2; j_call: TRBJ2-4; clone_size: NA; cdr3_aa: CATQDTLAKNIQYF; cdr3_nt: TGTGCCACCCAGGACACACTAGCCAAAAACATTCAGTACTTC
d_call: NA; v_call: TRBV7-8; j_call: TRBJ1-4; clone_size: NA; cdr3_aa: CASSLVLYRSTQANEKLFF; cdr3_nt: TGTGCCAGCAGCTTAGTCTTATATCGGTCCACCCAGGCAAATGAAAAACTGTTTTTT
d_call: NA; v_call: TRBV28; j_call: TRBJ2-7; clone_size: NA; cdr3_aa: CASSRKTGTDSYEQYF; cdr3_nt: TGTGCCAGCAGTCGCAAGACAGGAACAGACTCCTACGAGCAGTACTTC
d_call: TRBD1; v_call: TRBV25-1; j_call: TRBJ2-2; clone_size: NA; cdr3_aa: CASRGAGTGDAGELFF; cdr3_nt: TGTGCCAGCAGGGGGGCCGGGACAGGGGACGCCGGGGAGCTGTTTTTT
d_call: TRBD2; v_call: TRBV19; j_call: TRBJ2-1; clone_size: NA; cdr3_aa: CASSTWGLAANNEQFF; cdr3_nt: TGTGCCAGTAGTACATGGGGACTAGCGGCCAACAATGAGCAGTTCTTC
d_call: TRBD2; v_call: TRBV2; j_call: TRBJ2-3; clone_size: NA; cdr3_aa: CASMGTSGATDTQYF; cdr3_nt: TGTGCCAGCATGGGGACTAGCGGGGCCACAGATACGCAGTATTTT
d_call: NA; v_call: TRBV14; j_call: TRBJ1-2; clone_size: NA; cdr3_aa: CASSDSRHGYTF; cdr3_nt: TGTGCCAGCAGCGACTCACGACATGGCTACACCTTC
d_call: TRBD1; v_call: TRBV4-1; j_call: TRBJ2-7; clone_size: NA; cdr3_aa: CASSQTGSYEQYF; cdr3_nt: TGCGCCAGCAGCCAGACAGGGTCCTACGAGCAGTACTTC
d_call: NA; v_call: TRBV7-9; j_call: TRBJ2-1; clone_size: NA; cdr3_aa: CASSLVRGNEQFF; cdr3_nt: TGTGCCAGCAGCTTAGTCAGGGGAAATGAGCAGTTCTTC
d_call: NA; v_call: TRBV6-5; j_call: TRBJ2-7; clone_size: NA; cdr3_aa: CASSYRGLGEQYF; cdr3_nt: TGTGCCAGCAGTTACCGGGGGTTAGGGGAGCAGTACTTC